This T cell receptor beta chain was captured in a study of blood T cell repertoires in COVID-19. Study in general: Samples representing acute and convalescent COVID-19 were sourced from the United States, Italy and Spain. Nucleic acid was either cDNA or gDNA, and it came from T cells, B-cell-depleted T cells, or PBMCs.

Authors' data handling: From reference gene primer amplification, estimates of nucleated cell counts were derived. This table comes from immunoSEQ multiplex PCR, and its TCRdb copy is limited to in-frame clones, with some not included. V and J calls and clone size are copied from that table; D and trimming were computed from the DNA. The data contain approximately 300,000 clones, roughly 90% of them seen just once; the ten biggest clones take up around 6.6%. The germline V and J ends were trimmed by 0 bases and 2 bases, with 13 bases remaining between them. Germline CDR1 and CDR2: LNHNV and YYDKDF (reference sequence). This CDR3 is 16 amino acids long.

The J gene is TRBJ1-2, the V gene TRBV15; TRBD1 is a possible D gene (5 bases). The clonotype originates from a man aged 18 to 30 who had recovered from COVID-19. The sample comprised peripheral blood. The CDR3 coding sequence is TGTGCCACCAGCAGAGATTTGGCAGGGCCGAACTATGGCTACACCTTC. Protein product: CATSRDLAGPNYGYTF.